Below, 22 T cell receptor beta chains from the same sample are listed, as sequenced in a study of blood T cell repertoires in COVID-19. The data were produced by immunoSEQ multiplex PCR, yet TCRdb's version contains in-frame clones alone and is incomplete. Of just over 300,000 clones in the sample, 90% are singletons; the top ten hold around 4.5%. Sequences were obtained from PBMCs or T cells enriched from blood (not recorded which). The receptors here all came from a woman aged 18-29 years with acute COVID-19.

J is TRBJ1-5 and V is TRBV28; tentatively, D is TRBD1 (5 bases). The length of the CDR3 is 15 residues. Trimming stripped 3 bases from V and 1 base from J, with 10 bases between. CDR1 MDHEN and CDR2 SYDVKM come from the germline V gene. The DNA of the CDR3 is TGTGCCAGCAGTTTTTGGGGGGGAAGCAATCAGCCCCAGCATTTT. Residues: CASSFWGGSNQPQHF.

This chain connects TRBV24-1 to TRBJ1-1, with D perhaps matching TRBD1 (6 bases). This CDR3 is built from 16 residues. Trimming cost V 5 bases and J 1 base, with 16 bases left between them. In germline, CDR1 is KGHDR, CDR2 SFDVKD. CDR3 in amino acids: CATSASKGVKNTEAFF. The DNA of the CDR3 is TGTGCCACCAGTGCCTCCAAGGGGGTTAAGAACACTGAAGCTTTCTTT.

The chain is built from TRBV10-1 and TRBJ2-3; D unresolved. V lost 4 bases to trimming and J lost 6 bases, with 11 bases between them. Germline CDR1 reads WNHNN; CDR2 reads SYGVQD (reference sequence). The CDR3 loop spans 13 amino acids. This CDR3 is CASSVQSLDTQYF. In DNA, the CDR3 is TGCGCCAGCAGTGTCCAGTCCTTGGATACGCAGTATTTT.

The chain combines TRBV30 with TRBJ1-1; D gene uncertain. CDR1 and CDR2 from the germline V gene are GTSNPN and SVGIG (reference sequence). The CDR3 is made up of 20 amino acids. V was cut by 0 bases and J by 5 bases, with 31 bases left in between. CDR3 loop: CAWSVGGGLRLRIFVTEAFF. The CDR3 DNA is TGTGCCTGGAGTGTAGGCGGTGGACTCAGGCTTCGGATCTTCGTTACTGAAGCTTTCTTT. The full variable domain, in which reference TRBV30 and TRBJ1-1 provide the parts outside the CDR3, is SQTIHQWPATLVQPVGSPLSLECTVEGTSNPNLYWYRQAAGRGLQLLFYSVGIGQISSEVPQNLSASRPQDRQFILSSKKLLLSDSGFYLCAWSVGGGLRLRIFVTEAFFGQGTRLTVV.

This chain links TRBV28 with TRBJ1-6; the D is unclear. Germline V lookup: CDR1 MDHEN, CDR2 SYDVKM. Trimming removed 7 bases from V and 8 bases from J, with 15 bases in between. The CDR3 has 14 amino acids. The CDR3 protein is CASTPGGRDSPLHF. The CDR3 DNA is TGTGCCAGCACCCCTGGAGGGAGAGATTCACCCCTCCACTTT.

The chain is built from TRBV5-1 and TRBJ1-1; TRBD1 is a possible D gene (5 bases). Trimming cost V 0 bases and J 0 bases, with 12 bases left between them. This CDR3 region has 16 residues. Germline V gene lookup returns CDR1 SGHRS and CDR2 YFSETQ. The CDR3 region has the DNA TGCGCCAGCAGCTTGGGATGGGGGGTGATGAACACTGAAGCTTTCTTT. Translated: CASSLGWGVMNTEAFF.

This clone has just a few counts. The chain has TRBV20-1 and TRBJ2-7, with 8 bases lining up with TRBD2. The V gene's germline CDR1 is DFQATT and CDR2 SNEGSKA (reference sequence). This CDR3 is 13 amino acids long. V shed 3 bases and J 5 bases; nucleotides not matched to a gene: 6. The CDR3 protein is CSASSGVSHEQYF. CDR3 in DNA: TGCAGTGCTAGTAGCGGGGTATCCCACGAGCAGTACTTC.

The chain employs TRBV27 and TRBJ2-7, with TRBD1 matching over 10 bases. Germline values: CDR1 MNHEY, CDR2 SMNVEV (reference sequence). The ends lost 5 bases at V and 4 bases at J; junction bases unmatched: 5. The CDR3 covers 14 residues. The CDR3 protein is CASSIWDRGYEQYF. The CDR3 DNA sequence: TGTGCCAGCAGTATCTGGGACAGGGGTTACGAGCAGTACTTC.

This chain connects TRBV29-1 to TRBJ1-5, with 9 bases matching TRBD1. Unmatched junction bases numbered 14, after V lost 2 bases and J lost 3 bases. The CDR3 sequence is 18 residues long. Germline V lookup: CDR1 SQVTM, CDR2 ANQGSEA. The CDR3 protein is CSVENTTGQGTANQPQHF. CDR3 in DNA: TGCAGCGTTGAAAATACTACCGGACAGGGGACGGCCAATCAGCCCCAGCATTTT. Drawing the rest from reference TRBV29-1 and TRBJ1-5, the complete variable domain is SAVISQKPSRDICQRGTSLTIQCQVDSQVTMMFWYRQQPGQSLTLIATANQGSEATYESGFVIDKFPISRPNLTFSTLTVSNMSPEDSSIYLCSVENTTGQGTANQPQHFGDGTRLSIL.

CDR3 nucleotides: TGTGCCAGCACAGGGTTTGCTAATGAAAAACTGTTTTTT. Its protein is CASTGFANEKLFF. The V and J genes are TRBV28 and TRBJ1-4; D may be TRBD1 (5 bases). There are 13 residues in the CDR3. CDR1 is MDHEN, CDR2 SYDVKM, per germline. V dropped 7 bases and J dropped 3 bases, with 9 bases sitting between them.

This chain joins TRBV24-1 and TRBJ1-5, with D possibly matching TRBD1 (5 bases). CDR3 size: 14 residues. Germline lookup yields CDR1 KGHDR and CDR2 SFDVKD. Trimming left V 5 bases short and J 3 bases short, with 10 bases between. The CDR3 reads CATSVAQVNQPQHF. The CDR3 DNA follows: TGTGCCACCAGTGTGGCACAGGTCAATCAGCCCCAGCATTTT.

The J gene is TRBJ2-1, the V gene TRBV7-6, with 8 bases fitting TRBD1. Germline CDR1 SGHVS, CDR2 FNYEAQ. Germline trimming cut 4 bases from V and 4 bases from J; bases unmatched to any gene: 6. This CDR3 is 15 amino acids long. As DNA, the CDR3 is TGTGCCAGCAGCTCCTCGGACAGGGAATACAATGAGCAGTTCTTC. Its protein product is CASSSSDREYNEQFF.

The gene calls are TRBV2 and TRBJ2-7; tentatively, D is TRBD2 (6 bases). The CDR3 contains 16 residues. The germline gives CDR1 SNHLY, CDR2 FYNNEI. Trimming removed 0 bases at V and 4 bases at J, with 16 bases between. The CDR3 region has the DNA TGTGCCAGCAGTGAAGCCCGGCTAGCGAACTTTTACGAGCAGTACTTC. Its protein product is CASSEARLANFYEQYF.

The J gene is TRBJ1-4, the V gene TRBV28; the D gene is possibly TRBD1 (6 bases). This CDR3 is built from 12 residues. Trimming removed 6 bases from V and 8 bases from J, with 10 bases in between. CDR1 and CDR2 from the germline V gene are MDHEN and SYDVKM. In DNA form, the CDR3 reads TGTGCCAGCAGGAGAGGGGGAGAAAAACTGTTTTTT. Encoded protein: CASRRGGEKLFF.

This clone occurred once. This chain connects TRBV27 to TRBJ1-1, with 8 bases that match TRBD1. Unmatched junction bases numbered 12, after V lost 7 bases and J lost 5 bases. The CDR3 spans 15 residues. Germline-derived CDR1 and CDR2 are MNHEY and SMNVEV (reference sequence). The CDR3, as DNA: TGTGCCAGCAAACCTGGGGCAGGGGGCCTAACTGAAGCTTTCTTT. Its translation is CASKPGAGGLTEAFF.

CDR3 protein: CAISQGQGNTEAFF. In DNA form, the CDR3 reads TGTGCCATCAGCCAGGGACAGGGGAACACTGAAGCTTTCTTT. This chain links TRBV10-3 with TRBJ1-1; 9 positions match TRBD1. The germline V gene encodes CDR1 ENHRY and CDR2 SYGVKD. V dropped 6 bases and J dropped 1; count of bases not matched to a gene: 3. This CDR3 is built from 14 residues.

Remarks on this clone: The sample holds other DNA sequences that translate to the same CDR3. This chain uses TRBV5-8 with TRBJ1-2; D not certain. V lost 0 bases to trimming and J lost 3 bases, with 6 bases between them. CDR3 length: 13 residues. CDR1 SGHTS and CDR2 YDEGEE come from the germline V gene. The CDR3 spells CASSLVQDYGYTF. CDR3 DNA sequence: TGTGCCAGCAGCTTGGTCCAGGACTATGGCTACACCTTC.

The chain combines TRBV6-5 with TRBJ1-2; a weak D match, TRBD1 (5 bases). In germline, CDR1 is MNHEY, CDR2 SVGAGI. V shed 2 bases and J shed 0 bases, with 13 bases lying between them. The CDR3 runs 16 residues. The CDR3 nucleotides read TGTGCCAGCAGTTACGCAGGGAAGGGAACTAACTATGGCTACACCTTC. It codes for CASSYAGKGTNYGYTF.

The chain recombines TRBV24-1 with TRBJ1-6, with D maybe TRBD1 (6 bases). The CDR3 covers 13 residues. V was clipped by 7 bases and J by 9 bases, with 12 bases between them. Germline loops: CDR1 KGHDR, CDR2 SFDVKD. For the CDR3, the DNA is TGTGCCACCAGACAGGGACCAGGTTCACCCCTCCACTTT. Protein: CATRQGPGSPLHF.

This clone was counted only a few times. The V and J genes are TRBV28 and TRBJ2-7; TRBD1 agrees at 12 bases. The V gene end was trimmed by 6 bases and the J gene end by 3 bases; junction bases not matched to a gene: 9. The CDR3 extends over 16 amino acids. The germline CDR1 and CDR2 sequences are MDHEN and SYDVKM. The DNA of the CDR3 is TGTGCCAGCAGCTTCCGGGACAGGGGGCATTACTACGAGCAGTACTTC. Amino acids: CASSFRDRGHYYEQYF. The variable domain in full, completed from reference TRBV28 and TRBJ2-7, reads DVKVTQSSRYLVKRTGEKVFLECVQDMDHENMFWYRQDPGLGLRLIYFSYDVKMKEKGDIPEGYSVSREKKERFSLILESASTNQTSMYLCASSFRDRGHYYEQYFGPGTRLTVT.

This clone has just one count. The chain recombines TRBV9 with TRBJ2-1; 10 bases align to TRBD2. Germline V gene lookup returns CDR1 SGDLS and CDR2 YYNGEE. CDR3 length equals 17 residues. The J segment lost 6 bases and the V segment lost 5 bases, leaving 14 bases of the junction unmatched. Here the CDR3 reads CASRAEPAGGPGNEQFF. Here the CDR3 DNA reads TGTGCCAGCAGGGCAGAACCAGCGGGAGGGCCGGGCAATGAGCAGTTCTTC.

The chain uses TRBV7-3 and TRBJ2-1; D is unresolved. Trimming took off 4 bases at V and 8 bases at J, with 15 bases between the two ends. The germline gives CDR1 SGHTA, CDR2 FQGTGA. The CDR3 covers 14 residues. CDR3 in amino acids: CASSSLGQAHEQFF. The CDR3 DNA follows: TGTGCCAGCAGCTCCCTTGGTCAGGCACATGAGCAGTTCTTC.